One sample yielded the 31 T cell receptor beta chains listed below, sequenced in a study of human T cells and chemical hapten exposure. TCRdb reprocessed the RACE reads via MiXCR and lists one record per CDR3 protein. Of approximately 100,000 distinct CDR3 sequences listed, approximately 9.9% were seen once; the top ten hold 3.5%. This sample's time point: patch test 1, 2 weeks after DPC sensitization. Documented treatment: therapeutic diphenylcyclopropenone sensitization with weekly scalp DPC. The sample was whole blood, taken in connection with sensitization to the hapten diphenylcyclopropenone (DPC). These receptors were obtained from a woman in her 40s with alopecia areata. Some clones in this sample may be carry-over from other donors' samples.

The J gene is TRBJ1-1, the V gene TRBV3-1, with unresolved D. V dropped 3 bases and J dropped 3 bases, with 8 bases sitting between them. Germline CDR1 LGHDT, CDR2 YNNKEL (reference sequence). The CDR3 runs 13 residues. The CDR3 DNA reads as TGTGCCAGCAGCCATGGAATGGACACTGAAGCTTTCTTT. The encoded protein is CASSHGMDTEAFF.

This rearrangement joins TRBV5-8 to TRBJ1-2; 7 bases fit TRBD1. V was pared by 4 bases and J by 5 bases, with 11 bases of the junction left unmatched. Germline CDR1 and CDR2: SGHTS and YDEGEE. This CDR3 has 15 amino acids. In nucleotides, the CDR3 is TGTGCCAGCAGCCGGACCAGGGGGGGAGAGTATGGCTACACCTTC. It yields the protein CASSRTRGGEYGYTF.

V gene TRBV6-1 combines with J gene TRBJ2-7; 11 bases agree with TRBD2. This CDR3 contains 16 residues. V shed 6 bases and J 2 bases; nucleotides not matched to a gene: 9. Germline lookup yields CDR1 MNHNS and CDR2 SASEGT. The CDR3 loop reads CASSPRLAGGTYEQYF. The CDR3, as DNA: TGTGCCAGCAGCCCAAGATTAGCGGGGGGGACCTACGAGCAGTACTTC.

Only a few counts were recorded for this clonotype. V is TRBV6-5 and J is TRBJ2-1; 10 nucleotides match TRBD1. Per germline, CDR1 MNHEY and CDR2 SVGAGI. This CDR3 is built from 14 residues. Unmatched junction bases numbered 7, after V lost 6 bases and J lost 8 bases. The CDR3 here is CASSRDRGIDEQFF. The DNA for the CDR3 is TGTGCCAGCAGCAGGGACAGGGGCATTGATGAGCAGTTCTTC.

This clonotype has a single count. V is TRBV9 and J is TRBJ1-5, with a possible D match to TRBD1 (5 bases). This CDR3 is built from 13 residues. Trimming took 7 bases from V and 4 from J, leaving 12 bases between them. The germline V gene has CDR1 SGDLS and CDR2 YYNGEE. The CDR3 nucleotides are TGTGCCAGCGGGGGGGACCTAAATCAGCCCCAGCATTTT. Translation gives CASGGDLNQPQHF.

This clonotype was seen many times. The V gene is TRBV28, the J gene TRBJ1-5; 7 bases map to TRBD1. This CDR3 is built from 14 residues. J lost 4 bases, V lost 2 bases, and 2 bases had no gene match. Germline V gene lookup returns CDR1 MDHEN and CDR2 SYDVKM. The DNA of the CDR3 is TGTGCCAGCAGTTTAAGGGACAGAAATCAGCCCCAGCATTTT. It codes for CASSLRDRNQPQHF.

The V and J genes are TRBV10-3 and TRBJ2-2; D is unclear. The CDR3 is made up of 14 amino acids. V was clipped by 7 bases and J by 3 bases, with 12 bases between them. Germline CDR1 and CDR2: ENHRY and SYGVKD. CDR3 in amino acids: CAITVLSDTGELFF. The CDR3 nucleotides are TGTGCCATCACGGTTCTTTCGGACACCGGGGAGCTGTTTTTT.

This clonotype was counted ten times or more. The chain is built from TRBV30 and TRBJ1-2; 7 bases fit TRBD1. The CDR3 covers 14 residues. V trimming: 2 bases; J trimming: 4 bases; junction bases outside the gene matches: 7. Germline assignment: CDR1 GTSNPN and CDR2 SVGIG (reference sequence). The CDR3 here is CAWSPTDRAYGYTF. The DNA of the CDR3 is TGTGCCTGGAGTCCTACCGACAGGGCCTATGGCTACACCTTC.

Comment on this clonotype: Since a much larger clone is just one base distant, this may be a read error. The rearrangement links TRBV7-6 to TRBJ1-2; TRBD1 is a possible D gene (5 bases). With 3 bases removed from V and 8 bases from J, the gap between germline ends came to 13 bases. CDR3 length: 13 residues. Per the germline V gene, CDR1 is SGHVS and CDR2 is FNYEAQ. CDR3 amino acids: CASSLGELRGYTF. The CDR3 region has the DNA TGTGCCAGCAGCTTGGGGGAGTTAAGGGGCTACACCTTC. The full variable domain, in which reference TRBV7-6 and TRBJ1-2 provide the parts outside the CDR3, is GAGVSQSPRYKVTKRGQDVALRCDPISGHVSLYWYRQALGQGPEFLTYFNYEAQQDKSGLPNDRFSAERPEGSISTLTIQRTEQRDSAMYRCASSLGELRGYTFGSGTRLTVV.

The chain is built from TRBV12-3 or TRBV12-4 and TRBJ1-2, with D hard to call. Between the trimmed V and J ends, which lost 5 bases and 4 bases, there was a span of 11 bases. This CDR3 spans 13 amino acids. The CDR3 coding sequence is TGTGCCAGCAGTCCCCAGATCCCCTATGGCTACACCTTC. Residues: CASSPQIPYGYTF.

This clonotype occurred many times. This rearrangement joins TRBV20-1 to TRBJ1-2, with D perhaps matching TRBD1 (6 bases). Germline CDR1 reads DFQATT; CDR2 reads SNEGSKA (reference sequence). The CDR3 runs 15 residues. V was pared by 8 bases and J by 4 bases, with 23 bases between. The CDR3 is CSTHNREWWGYGYTF. The CDR3 coding sequence is TGCAGTACCCACAACAGGGAGTGGTGGGGCTATGGCTACACCTTC.

There are a few counts of this clonotype. This rearrangement joins TRBV29-1 to TRBJ2-5; D not resolved. There are 14 residues in the CDR3. V was shortened by 7 bases and J by 6 bases, with 21 bases between the two germline ends. The germline CDR1 and CDR2 sequences are SQVTM and ANQGSEA. The chain's CDR3 is CSATHNGFPKTQYF. The CDR3 nucleotides are TGCAGCGCCACCCACAACGGCTTCCCCAAGACCCAGTACTTC.

The chain recombines TRBV12-5 with TRBJ2-3, with D tentatively TRBD2 (5 bases). Per germline, CDR1 LGHNT and CDR2 FRNRAP. V gave up 6 bases and J gave up 4 bases, with 14 bases separating them. The CDR3 loop spans 14 amino acids. The CDR3 DNA is TGTGCTAGTGGGCTAGGGCCGAGGGCAGATACGCAGTATTTT. This translates into CASGLGPRADTQYF. The whole variable domain, remainder taken from reference TRBV12-5 and TRBJ2-3, is DARVTQTPRHKVTEMGQEVTMRCQPILGHNTVFWYRQTMMQGLELLAYFRNRAPLDDSGMPKDRFSAEMPDATLATLKIQPSEPRDSAVYFCASGLGPRADTQYFGPGTRLTVL.

This clonotype has at least ten counts. This chain joins TRBV7-2 and TRBJ2-5; either TRBD1 or TRBD2 may supply D (6 bases each). Germline CDR1 reads SGHTA; CDR2 reads FQGNSA. This CDR3 spans 16 amino acids. The germline V and J ends were trimmed by 1 base and 1 base, with 13 bases remaining between them. The CDR3 DNA reads as TGTGCCAGCAGCTTAGTAGGGGGGCGCCCCCAAGAGACCCAGTACTTC. It codes for CASSLVGGRPQETQYF. Full variable domain (outside the CDR3, taken from reference TRBV7-2 and TRBJ2-5): GAGVSQSPSNKVTEKGKDVELRCDPISGHTALYWYRQSLGQGLEFLIYFQGNSAPDKSGLPSDRFSAERTGGSVSTLTIQRTQQEDSAVYLCASSLVGGRPQETQYFGPGTRLLVL.

This clonotype came up a few times. The rearrangement joins TRBV6-2 or TRBV6-3 to TRBJ1-1, with unresolved D. CDR3 size: 15 residues. The V gene's germline CDR1 is MNHEY and CDR2 SVGEGT. V lost 0 bases to trimming and J lost 0 bases, with 8 bases between them. CDR3 sequence: CASSYSSPVNTEAFF. The CDR3 DNA is TGTGCCAGCAGTTACTCTTCGCCGGTGAACACTGAAGCTTTCTTT.

This clonotype was found a few times. The chain uses TRBV19 and TRBJ2-1; 9 bases are shared with TRBD2. This CDR3 has 16 residues. J lost 6 bases, V lost 4 bases, and 10 bases had no gene match. The germline V gene has CDR1 LNHDA and CDR2 SQIVND (reference sequence). The CDR3 sequence is CASSTRSGRMFNEQFF. In DNA, the CDR3 is TGTGCCAGTAGTACCCGTAGCGGGAGAATGTTCAATGAGCAGTTCTTC. Based on the CDR3 plus reference TRBV19 and TRBJ2-1, the full variable domain is DGGITQSPKYLFRKEGQNVTLSCEQNLNHDAMYWYRQDPGQGLRLIYYSQIVNDFQKGDIAEGYSVSREKKESFPLTVTSAQKNPTAFYLCASSTRSGRMFNEQFFGPGTRLTVL.

This chain connects TRBV19 to TRBJ1-1; no reliable D call. CDR1 is LNHDA and CDR2 is SQIVND in the germline V gene (reference sequence). V shed 7 bases and J shed 7 bases, with 10 bases lying between them. This CDR3 spans 11 amino acids. CDR3 protein: CASMFKFEAFF. In nucleotides, the CDR3 is TGTGCCAGTATGTTCAAGTTTGAAGCTTTCTTT.

This clonotype was picked up a small number of times. V is TRBV4-2 and J is TRBJ2-5; D remains unclear. The CDR3 loop spans 12 amino acids. The ends were cut back, 2 bases at V and 3 bases at J, with 4 bases in the middle. Germline values: CDR1 LGHNA, CDR2 YNFKEQ. The CDR3 DNA sequence: TGTGCCAGCAGCCAACCCAAAGAGACCCAGTACTTC. It specifies CASSQPKETQYF.

The table lists this clonotype with many counts. The gene calls are TRBV18 and TRBJ1-1; TRBD1 aligns across 7 bases. The germline CDR1 and CDR2 sequences are KGHSH and LQKENI. The junction had 9 bases not matched to a gene; V was cut back by 3 bases and J by 5 bases. The CDR3 runs to 15 residues. CDR3 amino acids: CASSPGQRIQTEAFF. The CDR3 region has the DNA TGTGCCAGCTCACCGGGACAGAGAATTCAGACTGAAGCTTTCTTT.

This clonotype was recorded many times. The rearrangement uses TRBV12-3 or TRBV12-4 and TRBJ2-7; 12 bases are a match to TRBD1. The V segment lost 5 bases and the J segment 4 bases; nucleotides outside the gene matches: 3. The CDR3 sequence is 14 residues long. The CDR3 sequence is CASSGGQGAYEQYF. The CDR3 nucleotides read TGTGCCAGCAGTGGGGGACAGGGGGCTTACGAGCAGTACTTC.

This clonotype was detected a few times. CDR3 sequence (DNA): TGTGCCAGTAGTATTCAGGCACATCAGCCCCAGCATTTT. Amino acids: CASSIQAHQPQHF. This sequence joins TRBV19 and TRBJ1-5; D gene ambiguous. Trimming removed 3 bases at V and 5 bases at J, with 8 bases between. This CDR3 has 13 residues. Germline CDR1 LNHDA, CDR2 SQIVND (reference sequence). The full variable domain, its missing parts supplied by reference TRBV19 and TRBJ1-5, is DGGITQSPKYLFRKEGQNVTLSCEQNLNHDAMYWYRQDPGQGLRLIYYSQIVNDFQKGDIAEGYSVSREKKESFPLTVTSAQKNPTAFYLCASSIQAHQPQHFGDGTRLSIL.

This chain joins TRBV11-2 and TRBJ2-7; no firm D call. CDR3 length: 13 amino acids. The germline V gene encodes CDR1 SGHAT and CDR2 FQNNGV. The germline V and J ends were trimmed by 1 base and 3 bases, with 7 bases remaining between them. The CDR3 loop reads CASSLVRFYEQYF. In DNA, the CDR3 is TGTGCCAGCAGCTTAGTACGGTTCTACGAGCAGTACTTC.

The V and J genes are TRBV14 and TRBJ1-2; possible D gene TRBD1, 5 bases. The V gene lost 1 base and the J gene lost 6 bases, with 9 bases spanning the gap. The germline gives CDR1 SGHDN, CDR2 FVKESK. There are 13 residues in the CDR3. For the CDR3, the DNA is TGTGCCAGCAGCCAAGTACTGGGGCATGGCTACACCTTC. The encoded protein is CASSQVLGHGYTF.

This clonotype was picked up a small number of times. The chain combines TRBV6-1 with TRBJ2-1, with TRBD1 matching 7 bases. CDR1 is MNHNS, CDR2 SASEGT, per germline. The CDR3 runs to 14 residues. The trim removed 6 bases at V and 2 bases at J, leaving 4 bases unmatched. The CDR3 DNA sequence: TGTGCCAGCAGACGGGACAGAACCTACAATGAGCAGTTCTTC. Translation gives CASRRDRTYNEQFF.

By sample share, this clonotype is medium-sized. The chain couples TRBV27 to TRBJ2-2; 8 bases fit TRBD1. The CDR3 spans 14 residues. The J segment lost 7 bases and the V segment lost 2 bases, leaving 3 bases of the junction unmatched. Germline V gives CDR1 MNHEY, CDR2 SMNVEV (reference sequence). CDR3 sequence reads: CASSLGQGVGELFF. CDR3 DNA: TGTGCCAGCAGTTTAGGACAGGGAGTCGGGGAGCTGTTTTTT.

CDR3 bases: TGTGCCAGCAGCTCAAAACAGGGGAACTATGGCTACACCTTC. This codes for CASSSKQGNYGYTF. This rearrangement joins TRBV7-2 to TRBJ1-2, with 7 bases aligning to TRBD1. Germline V gene data show CDR1 as SGHTA and CDR2 as FQGNSA. The CDR3 is 14 amino acids. The junction had 4 bases not matched to a gene; V was cut back by 4 bases and J by 2 bases.

The table lists this clonotype with many counts. V gene TRBV7-6 combines with J gene TRBJ2-7; D is tentatively TRBD1 or TRBD2 (6 bases each). Trimming stripped 4 bases from V and 6 bases from J, with 13 bases between. CDR3 size: 13 residues. Looked up from germline, CDR1 is SGHVS and CDR2 is FNYEAQ. The CDR3 coding sequence is TGTGCCAGCAGCTCCGGTGGGGGGCCCGAGCAGTACTTC. This sequence encodes CASSSGGGPEQYF.

This clonotype came up many times. The V and J genes are TRBV7-2 and TRBJ2-3, with D hard to call. CDR3 size: 13 residues. The V end lost 3 bases, the J end lost 1 base, and 5 bases lay between the germline ends. Germline V gene data show CDR1 as SGHTA and CDR2 as FQGNSA. The CDR3 DNA follows: TGTGCCAGCAGCTTCACGGGCACAGATACGCAGTATTTT. This sequence encodes CASSFTGTDTQYF.

The V call is TRBV7-9, the J call TRBJ1-4; TRBD1 might be the D (6 bases). Deletions cut 4 bases from V and 8 bases from J, with 14 bases between. This CDR3 is 14 amino acids long. The germline gives CDR1 SEHNR, CDR2 FQNEAQ (reference sequence). CDR3 in DNA: TGTGCCAGCAGCTCTGGGGGCCTGTGGGAAAAACTGTTTTTT. Residues: CASSSGGLWEKLFF.

This clonotype was seen a few times. This sequence joins TRBV4-2 and TRBJ2-7; D is perhaps TRBD1 (6 bases). V was clipped by 0 bases and J by 0 bases, with 15 bases between them. This CDR3 is 17 amino acids long. Looked up from germline, CDR1 is LGHNA and CDR2 is YNFKEQ. The CDR3 sequence: CASSQDTLGTSSYEQYF. The CDR3 bases are TGTGCCAGCAGCCAAGATACCCTCGGGACAAGCTCCTACGAGCAGTACTTC.

The sample holds a few counts of this clonotype. J is TRBJ2-7 and V is TRBV6-4; D might be TRBD1 or TRBD2, each matching 5 bases. This CDR3 comprises 13 residues. V was shortened by 1 base and J by 3 bases, with 7 bases between the two germline ends. Per germline, CDR1 MRHNA and CDR2 SNTAGT. The CDR3: CASSDWDGYEQYF. As DNA, the CDR3 is TGTGCCAGCAGTGACTGGGACGGCTACGAGCAGTACTTC.